The rows below give T cell receptor beta chains drawn from one sample of a study of long-term antiretroviral therapy in people with HIV. The method was immunoSEQ multiplex PCR; TCRdb's version includes in-frame clones alone and lacks a portion of them. The sample shows roughly 17,000 clones, roughly four fifths of them seen only once. This specimen was unsorted PBMCs, taken 0.3 years before starting antiretroviral therapy. These receptors were obtained from a man aged 45-65 years with HIV. Both conserved end residues are part of each CDR3. Each record gives: J gene, clone size, D gene, V gene, CDR3 protein, CDR3 DNA. D genes are given only for firm matches. Size is omitted from some rows. Given values are once, few, many or a class for expanded clones.

J: TRBJ2-7
size: large
D: .
V: TRBV6-5
CDR3: CASSYRQGTYEQYF
DNA: TGTGCCAGCAGTTACCGGCAGGGGACCTACGAGCAGTACTTC

J: TRBJ2-7
size: .
D: .
V: TRBV20-1
CDR3: CSANYGEQYF
DNA: TGCAGTGCGAATTATGGCGAGCAGTACTTC

J: TRBJ1-5
size: .
D: TRBD1
V: TRBV10-3
CDR3: CAISEPDGTGGYNQPQHF
DNA: TGTGCCATCAGTGAGCCCGATGGGACAGGGGGGTATAATCAGCCCCAGCATTTT

J: TRBJ2-1
size: .
D: .
V: TRBV27
CDR3: CASSLAGSYYNEQFF
DNA: TGTGCCAGCAGTTTAGCCGGCTCTTACTACAATGAGCAGTTCTTC

J: TRBJ1-2
size: .
D: TRBD1
V: TRBV7-2
CDR3: CASSTKGTGGANYGYTF
DNA: TGTGCCAGCAGCACCAAGGGGACAGGGGGAGCTAACTATGGCTACACCTTC

J: TRBJ1-5
size: .
D: .
V: TRBV19
CDR3: CASSIRPSGANQPQHF
DNA: TGTGCCAGTAGTATAAGGCCATCGGGCGCCAATCAGCCCCAGCATTTT

J: TRBJ1-1
size: .
D: .
V: TRBV11-3
CDR3: CASSRSLDSEAFF
DNA: TGTGCCAGCAGCCGATCCCTGGACAGTGAAGCTTTCTTT

J: TRBJ1-3
size: .
D: .
V: TRBV19
CDR3: CASSMVWISGNTIYF
DNA: TGTGCCAGTAGTATGGTTTGGATTTCTGGAAACACCATATATTTT

J: TRBJ2-1
size: .
D: TRBD2
V: TRBV27
CDR3: CASSFRSGRYYEQFF
DNA: TGTGCCAGCAGTTTCCGAAGCGGGAGATATTATGAGCAGTTCTTC

J: TRBJ2-2
size: few
D: .
V: TRBV10-1
CDR3: CASSAVTETGELFF
DNA: TGCGCCAGCAGTGCTGTGACAGAGACCGGGGAGCTGTTTTTT

J: TRBJ1-5
size: few
D: .
V: TRBV7-9
CDR3: CASSLWDQPQHF
DNA: TGTGCCAGCAGCTTATGGGACCAGCCCCAGCATTTT

J: TRBJ1-6
size: few
D: .
V: TRBV6-5
CDR3: CASKTGNSPLHF
DNA: TGTGCCAGCAAAACAGGGAATTCACCCCTCCACTTT

J: TRBJ1-5
size: .
D: TRBD1
V: TRBV4-3
CDR3: CASSLDRGRQPQHF
DNA: TGCGCCAGCAGCCTTGACAGGGGGCGTCAGCCCCAGCATTTT

J: TRBJ1-2
size: .
D: .
V: TRBV7-9
CDR3: CASSLDQGYGYTF
DNA: TGTGCCAGCAGCTTAGACCAGGGCTATGGCTACACCTTC

J: TRBJ1-2
size: .
D: .
V: TRBV2
CDR3: CASSFAGGYTF
DNA: TGTGCCAGCAGTTTCGCGGGGGGCTACACCTTC

J: TRBJ2-7
size: few
D: TRBD2
V: TRBV28
CDR3: CASSVTGGEQYF
DNA: TGTGCCAGCAGTGTGACCGGGGGGGAGCAGTACTTC

J: TRBJ1-2
size: .
D: .
V: TRBV16
CDR3: CASSQSRGGGLKVGYTF
DNA: TGTGCCAGCAGCCAATCTCGGGGGGGAGGCCTAAAGGTTGGCTACACCTTC

J: TRBJ1-1
size: .
D: .
V: TRBV4-1
CDR3: CASSLRQYTEAFF
DNA: TGCGCCAGCAGCCTGCGACAGTACACTGAAGCTTTCTTT

J: TRBJ2-7
size: .
D: .
V: TRBV7-2
CDR3: CASSSSRYEQYF
DNA: TGTGCCAGCAGCTCAAGCAGATACGAGCAGTACTTC

J: TRBJ2-3
size: few
D: TRBD2
V: TRBV27
CDR3: CASGLAGGDTQYF
DNA: TGTGCCAGCGGCCTAGCGGGAGGAGATACGCAGTATTTT

J: TRBJ2-7
size: .
D: .
V: TRBV18
CDR3: CASSSREARLYEQYF
DNA: TGTGCCAGCTCATCACGAGAGGCGCGTCTCTACGAGCAGTACTTC

J: TRBJ2-2
size: medium-sized
D: .
V: TRBV15
CDR3: CATSRRSPGTGELFF
DNA: TGTGCCACCAGCCGACGATCTCCCGGCACCGGGGAGCTGTTTTTT

J: TRBJ1-4
size: .
D: .
V: TRBV15
CDR3: CATSTSNSGDEKLFF
DNA: TGTGCCACCAGCACTTCGAATTCGGGGGACGAAAAACTGTTTTTT

J: TRBJ2-3
size: .
D: .
V: TRBV29-1
CDR3: CSVELDTQYF
DNA: TGCAGCGTTGAATTAGATACGCAGTATTTT

J: TRBJ1-4
size: few
D: .
V: TRBV5-4
CDR3: CASSLGLQNEKLFF
DNA: TGTGCCAGCAGCTTGGGTCTACAAAATGAAAAACTGTTTTTT

J: TRBJ2-3
size: once
D: .
V: TRBV6-1
CDR3: CAGEGGHTDTQYF
DNA: TGTGCGGGGGAGGGGGGACACACAGATACGCAGTATTTT